The 25 T cell receptor beta chains listed next were all sequenced from one sample in a study of blood T cell repertoires in COVID-19. The assay was immunoSEQ multiplex PCR, and TCRdb's table has in-frame clones only and misses some. There are a few hundred thousand clones in the sample; roughly 87% occur only once, and 2% to 2.5% lies in the top ten. Input material: peripheral blood. These receptors were taken from a woman aged 45-60 years who had recovered from COVID-19.

The chain recombines TRBV7-2 with TRBJ2-1; 10 bases fit TRBD2. Trimming took 3 bases from V and 6 from J; bases not matched to a gene: 11. Germline-derived CDR1 and CDR2 are SGHTA and FQGNSA. The CDR3 length is 17 residues. CDR3 amino acids: CASSLGAAGGPSNEQFF. DNA for the CDR3: TGTGCCAGCAGCTTGGGGGCAGCGGGAGGGCCTAGCAATGAGCAGTTCTTC.

The V gene is TRBV11-2, the J gene TRBJ1-1, with 11 positions matching TRBD1. The germline gives CDR1 SGHAT, CDR2 FQNNGV. The CDR3 has 17 residues. The V and J ends lost 3 bases and 3 bases, in that order; junction bases with no gene match: 9. The CDR3 spells CASSFFGQGAVDTEAFF. CDR3 DNA sequence: TGTGCCAGCAGCTTTTTTGGACAGGGGGCGGTGGACACTGAAGCTTTCTTT.

The chain combines TRBV5-6 with TRBJ2-5, with 9 bases fitting TRBD1. Germline CDR1 reads SGHDT; CDR2 reads YYEEEE. This CDR3 region has 15 residues. Trimming removed 0 bases from V and 4 bases from J; junction bases left unmatched: 4. This CDR3 reads CASSLVQGAGETQYF. DNA for the CDR3: TGTGCCAGCAGCTTGGTACAGGGGGCGGGAGAGACCCAGTACTTC.

The V gene is TRBV29-1, the J gene TRBJ1-2; 10 bases agree with TRBD1. Germline values: CDR1 SQVTM, CDR2 ANQGSEA. V dropped 6 bases and J dropped 4; count of bases not matched to a gene: 14. The CDR3 spans 16 residues. CDR3 nucleotide sequence: TGCAGCGTGGGTACCGGGACAGGGGTCTTAAGCTATGGCTACACCTTC. Translated, it gives CSVGTGTGVLSYGYTF.

The genes are TRBV6-6 and TRBJ2-2; 10 nucleotides match TRBD1. The germline CDR1 and CDR2 sequences are MNHNY and SVGAGI (reference sequence). The CDR3 runs to 15 residues. Losses at the gene ends were 4 bases for V and 7 bases for J; bases not matched to a gene: 6. In DNA, the CDR3 is TGTGCCAGCAGTTCAGACAGGGGGCAGGTCGGGGAGCTGTTTTTT. Its translation: CASSSDRGQVGELFF.

The rearrangement joins TRBV6-2 or TRBV6-3 to TRBJ1-2; D is unclear. The length of the CDR3 is 13 residues. Per germline, CDR1 MNHEY and CDR2 SVGEGT. V was clipped by 0 bases and J by 6 bases, with 8 bases between them. The CDR3 reads CASSYSFQNGYTF. For the CDR3, the DNA is TGTGCCAGCAGTTACTCGTTTCAGAATGGCTACACCTTC.

V usage is TRBV4-3 and J usage is TRBJ2-1; 8 bases are a match to TRBD1. CDR1 and CDR2 from the germline V gene are LGHNA and YSLEER. V shed 3 bases, J shed 11 bases, and the junction held 6 bases outside the gene matches. This CDR3 comprises 13 residues. The CDR3 nucleotides read TGCGCCAGCAGCCAGACAGACAGGGGTAAGCAGTTCTTC. Protein sequence: CASSQTDRGKQFF.

This chain links TRBV12-3 or TRBV12-4 with TRBJ2-7; 7 bases align to TRBD2. J lost 7 bases, V lost 5 bases, and 8 bases had no gene match. The CDR3 runs 13 residues. CDR3 DNA sequence: TGTGCCAGCAGTCCGAACACCGGGGGGGAGCAGTACTTC. Amino acid sequence: CASSPNTGGEQYF.

The chain joins TRBV30 to TRBJ1-1; D not resolved. V shed 0 bases and J shed 0 bases, with 8 bases lying between them. Looked up from germline, CDR1 is GTSNPN and CDR2 is SVGIG (reference sequence). This CDR3 region has 14 residues. The CDR3 reads CAWSVLHMNTEAFF. In DNA, the CDR3 is TGTGCCTGGAGTGTATTGCACATGAACACTGAAGCTTTCTTT.

V and J are TRBV9 and TRBJ2-3, with TRBD2 as a possible D gene (5 bases). V shed 0 bases and J shed 5 bases, with 13 bases lying between them. CDR3 length equals 15 residues. CDR1 is SGDLS and CDR2 is YYNGEE in the germline V gene. Here the CDR3 DNA reads TGTGCCAGCAGCGTAGGCGCGGGCGTGGGAGATACGCAGTATTTT. This translates into CASSVGAGVGDTQYF.

This chain connects TRBV5-4 to TRBJ1-1; TRBD1 matches 7 bases. CDR3 length: 15 residues. The ends lost 2 bases at V and 3 bases at J; junction bases unmatched: 7. Germline V lookup: CDR1 SGHNT, CDR2 YYREEE (reference sequence). This chain's CDR3 is CASSFGTASDTEAFF. The CDR3 nucleotides are TGTGCCAGCAGCTTTGGGACAGCGTCGGACACTGAAGCTTTCTTT.

The chain recombines TRBV29-1 with TRBJ2-2; D is uncertain. Germline CDR1 SQVTM, CDR2 ANQGSEA. This CDR3 is built from 13 residues. Trimming cost V 7 bases and J 0 bases, with 9 bases left between them. The CDR3 nucleotides are TGCAGCGCCCCCAGGCCGAACACCGGGGAGCTGTTTTTT. Amino acids: CSAPRPNTGELFF.

This clone was counted at least ten times. CDR3 region: CASRGLADFHYEQYF. CDR3 in DNA: TGTGCCAGCAGAGGACTAGCGGACTTCCACTACGAGCAGTACTTC. The chain joins TRBV28 to TRBJ2-7, with TRBD2 matching over 10 bases. This CDR3 is 15 amino acids long. Germline CDR1 is MDHEN and CDR2 is SYDVKM. After removal of 6 bases from V and 3 bases from J, the junction contained 8 bases not matched to a gene.

The chain carries TRBV2 and TRBJ1-6, with D hard to call. Germline values: CDR1 SNHLY, CDR2 FYNNEI. The CDR3 has 15 amino acids. V gave up 0 bases and J gave up 3 bases, with 6 bases separating them. The CDR3 sequence: CASSEASGYNSPLHF. DNA for the CDR3: TGTGCCAGCAGTGAAGCCAGCGGCTATAATTCACCCCTCCACTTT.

The chain combines TRBV28 with TRBJ1-2, with D perhaps TRBD1 (5 bases). V lost 3 bases to trimming and J lost 4 bases, with 18 bases between them. The germline V gene encodes CDR1 MDHEN and CDR2 SYDVKM. The CDR3 covers 16 residues. The CDR3 DNA follows: TGTGCCAGCAGTTTGAGGCAGGGTCTTTCCGGCTATGGCTACACCTTC. It encodes CASSLRQGLSGYGYTF.

V usage is TRBV4-2 and J usage is TRBJ2-3; D perhaps matches TRBD1 (6 bases). The germline V gene has CDR1 LGHNA and CDR2 YNFKEQ. The CDR3 is 15 amino acids. The germline V and J ends were trimmed by 4 bases and 2 bases, with 13 bases remaining between them. CDR3 DNA: TGTGCCAGCAGCCCTTCAGGGGAGCACACAGATACGCAGTATTTT. Translation gives CASSPSGEHTDTQYF.

The CDR3 DNA follows: TGCGCCAGCAGCGCGGGACAGGGTGGGGAGACCCAGTACTTC. Translation gives CASSAGQGGETQYF. V usage is TRBV5-1 and J usage is TRBJ2-5; 9 bases map to TRBD1. CDR3 length equals 14 residues. Germline CDR1 and CDR2: SGHRS and YFSETQ. V was pared by 4 bases and J by 5 bases, with 6 bases of the junction left unmatched.

This rearrangement joins TRBV2 to TRBJ1-2, with D possibly TRBD1 on 5 matching bases. This CDR3 is built from 13 residues. V dropped 6 bases and J dropped 3 bases, with 11 bases sitting between them. CDR1 is SNHLY, CDR2 FYNNEI, per germline. Here the CDR3 reads CASSQGAYYGYTF. The CDR3 DNA is TGTGCCAGCAGCCAGGGCGCCTACTATGGCTACACCTTC. Combining the CDR3 with reference TRBV2 and TRBJ1-2 gives the whole variable domain EPEVTQTPSHQVTQMGQEVILRCVPISNHLYFYWYRQILGQKVEFLVSFYNNEISEKSEIFDDQFSVERPDGSNFTLKIRSTKLEDSAMYFCASSQGAYYGYTFGSGTRLTVV.

J is TRBJ2-2 and V is TRBV18, with a tentative D call TRBD1 (5 bases). The CDR3 is made up of 17 amino acids. V was pared by 1 base and J by 0 bases, with 12 bases between. The germline V gene encodes CDR1 KGHSH and CDR2 LQKENI. The CDR3 protein is CASSPQSQGANTGELFF. For the CDR3, the DNA is TGTGCCAGCTCACCACAGTCCCAGGGCGCGAACACCGGGGAGCTGTTTTTT.

The V gene is TRBV4-3, the J gene TRBJ2-3; D may be TRBD1 (6 bases). This CDR3 has 14 residues. Trimming took off 3 bases at V and 1 base at J, with 8 bases between the two ends. Germline V gene data show CDR1 as LGHNA and CDR2 as YSLEER. The CDR3 loop is CASSHRTGTDTQYF. As DNA, the CDR3 is TGCGCCAGCAGCCACCGGACAGGCACAGATACGCAGTATTTT.

The V call is TRBV11-2, the J call TRBJ2-5, with D possibly matching TRBD1 (5 bases). Trimming pared 5 bases from V and 2 bases from J, leaving 18 bases between. Germline assignment: CDR1 SGHAT and CDR2 FQNNGV. This CDR3 is built from 16 residues. In nucleotides, the CDR3 is TGTGCCAGCAGCCTACGACAGAAAAAGCTTCAAGAGACCCAGTACTTC. Amino acids: CASSLRQKKLQETQYF.

V gene TRBV28 combines with J gene TRBJ2-3; 10 bases are a match to TRBD1. This CDR3 spans 15 amino acids. V trimming: 5 bases; J trimming: 0 bases; junction bases outside the gene matches: 2. CDR1 and CDR2 (germline): MDHEN, SYDVKM. CDR3 DNA sequence: TGTGCCAGCAGTGACAGGGGGCCCAGCACAGATACGCAGTATTTT. Its protein product is CASSDRGPSTDTQYF.

The gene calls are TRBV7-2 and TRBJ2-7, with 7 nucleotides matching TRBD1. The CDR3 is 13 residues long. In germline, CDR1 is SGHTA, CDR2 FQGNSA. V lost 5 bases to trimming and J lost 6 bases; unmatched junction nucleotides: 7. The CDR3 loop reads CASSPRDSGEQYF. The CDR3 DNA is TGTGCCAGCAGCCCCCGGGACAGTGGCGAGCAGTACTTC.

This chain links TRBV4-1 with TRBJ1-6, with a tentative D call TRBD1 (6 bases). Trimming pared 1 base from V and 8 bases from J, leaving 15 bases between. The length of the CDR3 is 16 residues. Germline V gene sequence: CDR1 MGHRA, CDR2 YSYEKL. CDR3: CASSQAGGAGYSPLHF. The CDR3, as DNA: TGCGCCAGCAGCCAAGCGGGGGGCGCGGGTTATTCACCCCTCCACTTT.

The rearrangement joins TRBV18 to TRBJ1-6, with 7 bases fitting TRBD1. V lost 3 bases and J lost 8; bases outside the gene matches: 7. This CDR3 spans 15 amino acids. The germline V gene has CDR1 KGHSH and CDR2 LQKENI. CDR3 nucleotide sequence: TGTGCCAGCTCACCGTCTACAGGGGCGGATTCACCCCTCCACTTT. It is translated as CASSPSTGADSPLHF.